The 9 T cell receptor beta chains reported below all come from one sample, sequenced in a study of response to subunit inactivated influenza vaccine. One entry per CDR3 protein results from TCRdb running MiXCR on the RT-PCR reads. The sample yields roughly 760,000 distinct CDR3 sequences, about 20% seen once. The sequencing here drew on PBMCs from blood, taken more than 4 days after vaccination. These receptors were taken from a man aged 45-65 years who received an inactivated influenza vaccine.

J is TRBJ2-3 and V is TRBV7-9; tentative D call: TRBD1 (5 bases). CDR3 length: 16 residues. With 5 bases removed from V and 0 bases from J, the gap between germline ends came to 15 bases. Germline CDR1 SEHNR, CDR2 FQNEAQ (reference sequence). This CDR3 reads CASSPQGWLSTDTQYF. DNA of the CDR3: TGTGCCAGCAGCCCGCAGGGTTGGCTCAGCACAGATACGCAGTATTTT.

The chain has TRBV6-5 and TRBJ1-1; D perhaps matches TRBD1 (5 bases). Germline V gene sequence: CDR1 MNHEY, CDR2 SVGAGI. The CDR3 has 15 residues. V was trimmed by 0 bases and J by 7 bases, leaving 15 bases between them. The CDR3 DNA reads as TGTGCCAGCAGTTACTCGGCCAGGGTGAATGTTGAAGCTTTCTTT. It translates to CASSYSARVNVEAFF.

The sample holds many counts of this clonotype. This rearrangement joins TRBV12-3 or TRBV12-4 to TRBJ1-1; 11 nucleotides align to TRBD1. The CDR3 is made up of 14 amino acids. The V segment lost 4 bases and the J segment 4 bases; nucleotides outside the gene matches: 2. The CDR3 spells CASSSGTGGTEAFF. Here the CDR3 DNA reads TGTGCCAGCAGTTCTGGGACAGGGGGCACTGAAGCTTTCTTT.

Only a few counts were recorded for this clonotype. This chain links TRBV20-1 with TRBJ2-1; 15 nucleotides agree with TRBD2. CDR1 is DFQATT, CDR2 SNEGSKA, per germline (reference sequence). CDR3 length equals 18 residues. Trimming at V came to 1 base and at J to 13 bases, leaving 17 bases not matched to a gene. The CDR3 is CSARGTRSPGTSGRFQFF. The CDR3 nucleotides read TGCAGTGCTAGAGGGACCCGATCGCCGGGGACTAGCGGGAGGTTTCAGTTCTTC.

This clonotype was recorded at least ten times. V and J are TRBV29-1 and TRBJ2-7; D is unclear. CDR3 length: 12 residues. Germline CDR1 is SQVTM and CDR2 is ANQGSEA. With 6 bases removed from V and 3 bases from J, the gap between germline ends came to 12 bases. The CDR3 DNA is TGCAGCGTGAAGGACGGAAGCTACGAGCAGTACTTC. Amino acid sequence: CSVKDGSYEQYF.

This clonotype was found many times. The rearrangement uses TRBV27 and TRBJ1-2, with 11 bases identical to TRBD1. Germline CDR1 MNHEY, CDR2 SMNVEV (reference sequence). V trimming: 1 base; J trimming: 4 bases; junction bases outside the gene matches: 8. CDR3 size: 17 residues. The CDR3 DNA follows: TGTGCCAGCAGTTTATTGGTAGGACAGGGGGCCTCCTATGGCTACACCTTC. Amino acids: CASSLLVGQGASYGYTF.

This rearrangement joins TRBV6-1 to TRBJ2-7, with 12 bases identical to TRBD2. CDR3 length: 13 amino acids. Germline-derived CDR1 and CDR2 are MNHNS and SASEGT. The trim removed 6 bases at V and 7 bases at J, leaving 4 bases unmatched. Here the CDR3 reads CASRRLAGEEQYF. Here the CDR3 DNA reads TGTGCCAGCAGGAGACTAGCGGGGGAGGAGCAGTACTTC.

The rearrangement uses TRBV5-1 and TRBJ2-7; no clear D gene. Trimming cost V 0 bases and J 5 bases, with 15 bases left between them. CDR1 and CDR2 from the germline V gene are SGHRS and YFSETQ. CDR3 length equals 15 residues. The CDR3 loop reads CASSLGVDILDEQYF. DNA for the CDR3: TGCGCCAGCAGCTTGGGTGTCGATATATTGGACGAGCAGTACTTC.

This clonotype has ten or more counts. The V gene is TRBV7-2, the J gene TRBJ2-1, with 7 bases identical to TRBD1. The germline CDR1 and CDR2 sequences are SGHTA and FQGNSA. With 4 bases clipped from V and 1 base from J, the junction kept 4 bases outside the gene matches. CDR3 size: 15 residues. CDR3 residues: CASSYLGQSYNEQFF. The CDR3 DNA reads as TGTGCCAGCAGCTACCTGGGACAGTCCTACAATGAGCAGTTCTTC. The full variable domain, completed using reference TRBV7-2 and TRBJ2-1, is GAGVSQSPSNKVTEKGKDVELRCDPISGHTALYWYRQSLGQGLEFLIYFQGNSAPDKSGLPSDRFSAERTGGSVSTLTIQRTQQEDSAVYLCASSYLGQSYNEQFFGPGTRLTVL.